This TCR beta chain was sequenced during a study of cytomegalovirus exposure and HLA in healthy donors. For the study at large: The use of the same platform for the roughly 110 validation repertoires and the approximately 730 first-cohort repertoires was reported by a later analysis. Points from the study as a whole: The tendency of first-cohort TCR clusters to co-occur in the roughly 120 validation repertoires was identified by a subsequent analysis. Researchers counted roughly 150 TCR beta chains as cytomegalovirus-associated.

V trimming: 3 bases; J trimming: 6 bases; junction bases outside the gene matches: 4. CDR1 and CDR2 (germline): SEHNR, FQNEAQ (reference sequence). This CDR3 is built from 13 residues. Sequencing was performed with immunoSEQ multiplex PCR; in TCRdb, only in-frame clones are kept and a portion is missing. The sample includes 100,000 to 150,000 clones, approximately 94% of them seen just once. Concerning this clone: Its antigen remains unknown.

The sequence was obtained from a man younger than 30 in good health and CMV-seronegative. J is TRBJ1-2 and V is TRBV7-9, with 7 bases identical to TRBD1. The sequenced sample was PBMCs. The CDR3 sequence is CASSFETGNGYTF. DNA for the CDR3: TGTGCCAGCAGCTTCGAGACAGGGAATGGCTACACCTTC.